This T cell receptor (beta chain) derives from a study of blood T cell repertoires in COVID-19. Trimming took 2 bases from V and 1 from J, leaving 11 bases between them. This CDR3 region has 15 residues. Germline V gene data show CDR1 as LNHDA and CDR2 as SQIVND (reference sequence). Clones were read by immunoSEQ multiplex PCR, and TCRdb kept only the in-frame ones, dropping some. The sample includes 150,000 to 200,000 clones, roughly three quarters of them seen just once. V is TRBV19 and J is TRBJ2-5; D ambiguous. The receptor comes from a man between 60 and 75 years old who had been exposed to COVID-19. The sequenced sample consisted of PBMCs or T cells enriched from blood (not recorded which). CDR3 amino acids: CASSIMASAQETQYF. CDR3 sequence (DNA): TGTGCCAGTAGTATAATGGCGAGCGCCCAAGAGACCCAGTACTTC.